Reported below is one T cell receptor (beta chain). The record originates from a study of blood T cell repertoires in COVID-19. Study details: The United States, Italy and Spain supplied acute and convalescent COVID-19 samples. From T cells, B-cell-depleted T cells, or PBMCs came the material, which was cDNA or gDNA.

Followed over time, Seattle patients had been enrolled while infection was active. In the study's own analysis: Scientists estimated how many nucleated cells there were by amplifying reference gene primers. This table comes from immunoSEQ multiplex PCR, and its TCRdb copy is limited to in-frame clones, with some not included. V, J and clone size are those of that table, while D and trimming were read from the DNA. The sample has about 170,000 clones; approximately 81% are singletons. The TCR sequence derives from a woman aged 70 to 79 with COVID-19, enrolled during active disease. Material: peripheral blood.

The CDR3 spells CASSPSGATLTVEQFF. Here the CDR3 DNA reads TGTGCCAGCTCTCCGAGTGGGGCTACGTTGACGGTTGAGCAGTTCTTC. The V gene is TRBV18, the J gene TRBJ2-1; possible D gene TRBD1, 5 bases. Trimming removed 6 bases at V and 9 bases at J, with 24 bases between. The CDR3 is 16 residues long. In germline, CDR1 is KGHSH, CDR2 LQKENI.